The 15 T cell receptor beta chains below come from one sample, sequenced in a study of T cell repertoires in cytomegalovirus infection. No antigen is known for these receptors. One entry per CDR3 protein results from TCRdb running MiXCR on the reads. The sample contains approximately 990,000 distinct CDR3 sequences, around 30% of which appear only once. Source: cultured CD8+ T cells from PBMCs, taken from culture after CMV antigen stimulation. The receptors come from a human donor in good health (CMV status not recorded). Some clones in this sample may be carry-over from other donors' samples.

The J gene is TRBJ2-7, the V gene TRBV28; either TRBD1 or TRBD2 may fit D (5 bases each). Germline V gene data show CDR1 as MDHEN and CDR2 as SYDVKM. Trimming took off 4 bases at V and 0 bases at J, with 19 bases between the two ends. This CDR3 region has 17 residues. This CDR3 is CASSWGSTVPSSYEQYF. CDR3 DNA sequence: TGTGCCAGCAGTTGGGGGTCAACTGTCCCTAGCTCCTACGAGCAGTACTTC.

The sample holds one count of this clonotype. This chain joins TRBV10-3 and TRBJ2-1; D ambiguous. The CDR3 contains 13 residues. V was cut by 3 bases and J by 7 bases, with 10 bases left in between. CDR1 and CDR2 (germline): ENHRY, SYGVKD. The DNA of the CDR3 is TGTGCCATCAGTGATCTACAAAGAAATGAGCAGTTCTTC. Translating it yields CAISDLQRNEQFF.

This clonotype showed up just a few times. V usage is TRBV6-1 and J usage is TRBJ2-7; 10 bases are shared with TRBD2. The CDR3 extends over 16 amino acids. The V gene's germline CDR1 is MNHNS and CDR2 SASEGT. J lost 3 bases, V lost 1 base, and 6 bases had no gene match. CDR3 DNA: TGTGCCAGCAGTGAAGGGCTAGCGGGGGCCCGCTACGAGCAGTACGTC. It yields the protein CASSEGLAGARYEQYV.

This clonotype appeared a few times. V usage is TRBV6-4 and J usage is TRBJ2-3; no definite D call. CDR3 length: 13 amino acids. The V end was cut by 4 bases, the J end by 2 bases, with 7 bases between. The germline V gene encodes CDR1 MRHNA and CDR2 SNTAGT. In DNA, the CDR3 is TGTGCCAGCAGTGGGCACGCCACAGATACGCAGTATTTT. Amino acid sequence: CASSGHATDTQYF.

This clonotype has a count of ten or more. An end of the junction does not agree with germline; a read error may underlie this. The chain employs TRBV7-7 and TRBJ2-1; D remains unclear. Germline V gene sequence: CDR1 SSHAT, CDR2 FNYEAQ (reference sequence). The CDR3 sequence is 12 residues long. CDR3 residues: CASSQTGEKQFF. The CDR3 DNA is TGTGCTAGCAGCCAGACTGGAGAAAAGCAGTTCTTC.

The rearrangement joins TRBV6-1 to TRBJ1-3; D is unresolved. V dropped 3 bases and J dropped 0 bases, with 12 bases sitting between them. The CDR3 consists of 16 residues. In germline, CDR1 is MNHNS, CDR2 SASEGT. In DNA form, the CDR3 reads TGTGCCAGCAGTGATCAGGACCGTTACTCTGGAAACACCATATATTTT. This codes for CASSDQDRYSGNTIYF.

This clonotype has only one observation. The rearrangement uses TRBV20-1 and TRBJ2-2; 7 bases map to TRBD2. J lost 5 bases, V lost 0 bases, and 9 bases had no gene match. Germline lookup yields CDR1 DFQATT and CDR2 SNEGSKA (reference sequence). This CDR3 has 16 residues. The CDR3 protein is CSARDQRGDLTGELFF. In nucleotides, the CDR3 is TGCAGTGCTAGAGATCAACGGGGGGACCTAACCGGGGAGCTGTTTTTT.

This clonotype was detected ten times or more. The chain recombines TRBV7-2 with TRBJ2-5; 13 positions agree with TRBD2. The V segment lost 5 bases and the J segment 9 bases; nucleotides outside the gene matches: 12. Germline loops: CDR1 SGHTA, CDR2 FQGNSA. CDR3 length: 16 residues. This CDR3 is CASSLTSGGLGDAQYF. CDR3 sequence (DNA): TGTGCCAGCAGCCTGACTAGCGGGGGGCTGGGGGATGCCCAGTACTTC.

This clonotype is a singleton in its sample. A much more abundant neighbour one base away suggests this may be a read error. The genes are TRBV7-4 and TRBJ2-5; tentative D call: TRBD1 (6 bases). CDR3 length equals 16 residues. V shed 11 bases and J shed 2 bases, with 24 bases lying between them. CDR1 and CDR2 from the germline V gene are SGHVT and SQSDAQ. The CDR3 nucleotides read TGTGCCGACCCGAACAGGGACCGCTTGCTTCAAGAGACCCAGTACTTC. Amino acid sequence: CADPNRDRLLQETQYF.

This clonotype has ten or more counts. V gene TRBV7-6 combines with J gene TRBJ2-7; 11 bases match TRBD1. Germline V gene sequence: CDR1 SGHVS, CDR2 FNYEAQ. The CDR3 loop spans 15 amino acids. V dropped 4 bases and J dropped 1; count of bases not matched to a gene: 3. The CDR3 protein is CASSSGTGGSYEQYF. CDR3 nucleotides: TGTGCCAGCAGCTCTGGGACAGGGGGTTCCTACGAGCAGTACTTC.

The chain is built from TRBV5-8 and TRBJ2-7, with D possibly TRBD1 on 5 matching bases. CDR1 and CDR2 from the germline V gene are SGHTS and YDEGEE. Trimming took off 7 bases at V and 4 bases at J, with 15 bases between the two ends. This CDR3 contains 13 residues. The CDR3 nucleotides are TGTGCCAGCCCGTTGAACAGGCCATACGAGCAGTACTTC. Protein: CASPLNRPYEQYF.

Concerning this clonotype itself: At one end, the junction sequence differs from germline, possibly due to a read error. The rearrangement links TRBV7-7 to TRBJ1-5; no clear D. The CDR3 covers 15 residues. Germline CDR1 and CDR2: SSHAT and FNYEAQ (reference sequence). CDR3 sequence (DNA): TGTGCTAGCAGCTTAGGGCCGAATAGCAATCAGCCCCAGCATTTT. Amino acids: CASSLGPNSNQPQHF.

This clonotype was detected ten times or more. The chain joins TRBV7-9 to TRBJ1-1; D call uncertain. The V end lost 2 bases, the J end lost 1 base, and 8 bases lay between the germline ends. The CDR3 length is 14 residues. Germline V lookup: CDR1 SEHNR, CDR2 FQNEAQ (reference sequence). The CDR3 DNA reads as TGTGCCAGCAGCTTATCGCGGGAGAACACTGAAGCTTTCTTT. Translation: CASSLSRENTEAFF.

This chain's CDR3 is CASSPRMLSRRGLNETQYF. CDR3 DNA: TGCGCCAGCAGCCCACGAATGCTATCAAGGAGGGGGCTTAACGAGACCCAGTACTTC. The chain joins TRBV4-1 to TRBJ2-5; D is perhaps TRBD1 (7 bases). Germline V gives CDR1 MGHRA, CDR2 YSYEKL. The length of the CDR3 is 19 residues. V lost 4 bases, J lost 5 bases, and 29 bases lay in between.

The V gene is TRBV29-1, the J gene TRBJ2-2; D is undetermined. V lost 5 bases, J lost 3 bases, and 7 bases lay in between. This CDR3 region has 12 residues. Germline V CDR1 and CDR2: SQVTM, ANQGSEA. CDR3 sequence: CSVNGDTGELFF. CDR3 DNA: TGCAGCGTTAATGGGGACACCGGGGAGCTGTTTTTT.